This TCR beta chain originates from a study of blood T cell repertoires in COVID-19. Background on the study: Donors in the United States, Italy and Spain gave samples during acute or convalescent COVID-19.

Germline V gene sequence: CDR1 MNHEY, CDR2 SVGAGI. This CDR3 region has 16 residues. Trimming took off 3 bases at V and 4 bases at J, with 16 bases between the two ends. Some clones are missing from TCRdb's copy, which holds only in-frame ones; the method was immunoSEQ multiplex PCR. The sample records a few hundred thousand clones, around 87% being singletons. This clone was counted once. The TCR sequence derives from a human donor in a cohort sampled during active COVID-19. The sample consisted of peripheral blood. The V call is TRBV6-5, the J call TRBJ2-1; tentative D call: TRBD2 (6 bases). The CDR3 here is CASSYGGAEGYNEQFF. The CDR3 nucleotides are TGTGCCAGCAGTTATGGAGGAGCGGAGGGGTACAATGAGCAGTTCTTC.